This entry lists 13 T cell receptor beta chains sequenced from one sample in a study of OX40 agonist ivuxolimab in advanced cancers. Generated by immunoSEQ multiplex PCR, the TCRdb table keeps only in-frame clones and is missing some. The sample has some 80,000 clones, 92% seen once. The specimen was CD4+ or CD8+ T cells sorted from blood, collected in a trial of the OX40 agonist ivuxolimab. Receptors originate from an adult with an advanced solid tumor such as melanoma, head and neck, liver or kidney cancer.

The genes are TRBV5-5 and TRBJ2-5; the D gene is possibly TRBD1 (6 bases). The CDR3 is 15 residues long. V shed 3 bases and J shed 5 bases, with 17 bases lying between them. Germline CDR1 reads SGHKS; CDR2 reads YYEKEE (reference sequence). The DNA of the CDR3 is TGTGCCAGCAGCTCCCCCCTAGGGGGAATGGAGACCCAGTACTTC. Its translation: CASSSPLGGMETQYF.

This clone was recorded only once. The chain couples TRBV7-2 to TRBJ2-7, with D uncertain. The germline gives CDR1 SGHTA, CDR2 FQGNSA. Trimming pared 11 bases from V and 2 bases from J, leaving 13 bases between. The CDR3 runs to 12 residues. The CDR3 is CASSNGPYEQYF. For the CDR3, the DNA is TGTGCCTCTTCTAACGGTCCCTACGAGCAGTACTTC.

The rearrangement uses TRBV6-6 and TRBJ2-7, with D unresolved. V lost 4 bases, J lost 0 bases, and 4 bases lay in between. The CDR3 sequence is 12 residues long. The V gene's germline CDR1 is MNHNY and CDR2 SVGAGI (reference sequence). CDR3 coding DNA: TGTGCCAGCAGTTCCAGCTCCTACGAGCAGTACTTC. Its protein product is CASSSSSYEQYF.

V and J are TRBV21-1 and TRBJ2-3. TRBV21-1 is marked as a pseudogene. The CDR3 runs 16 residues. The CDR3 protein is CASSKERRCPKDTQYF. The CDR3 coding sequence is TGTGCCAGCAGCAAAGAGAGACGCTGTCCGAAAGATACGCAGTATTTT.

The rearrangement links TRBV25-1 to TRBJ2-3, with no clear D. V lost 4 bases, J lost 0 bases, and 8 bases lay in between. Germline loops: CDR1 MGHDK, CDR2 SYGVNS. The CDR3 extends over 14 amino acids. CDR3 DNA sequence: TGTGCCAGCAGTGGTCCCAGGAGCACAGATACGCAGTATTTT. Protein: CASSGPRSTDTQYF.

The chain is built from TRBV5-6 and TRBJ2-5, with D maybe TRBD2 (7 bases). CDR3 length equals 15 residues. With 4 bases removed from V and 2 bases from J, the gap between germline ends came to 15 bases. CDR1 SGHDT and CDR2 YYEEEE come from the germline V gene. The CDR3 loop is CASSPVAGAQETQYF. CDR3 nucleotide sequence: TGTGCCAGCAGCCCTGTGGCGGGGGCTCAAGAGACCCAGTACTTC.

In its sample, this clone was seen a few times. The V and J genes are TRBV5-6 and TRBJ1-5; D not certain. V dropped 3 bases and J dropped 0 bases, with 13 bases sitting between them. There are 16 residues in the CDR3. Germline V lookup: CDR1 SGHDT, CDR2 YYEEEE. The CDR3 DNA follows: TGTGCCAGCAGCTCACGGGCGCGGTATAGCAATCAGCCCCAGCATTTT. It translates to CASSSRARYSNQPQHF.

This chain links TRBV25-1 with TRBJ1-5, with D tentatively TRBD1 (5 bases). The CDR3 is made up of 15 amino acids. Between the trimmed V and J ends, which lost 6 bases and 0 bases, there was a span of 12 bases. From germline, CDR1 is MGHDK and CDR2 SYGVNS. Here the CDR3 DNA reads TGTGCCAGCAGCCCAGACAGCTATAGCAATCAGCCCCAGCATTTT. This encodes CASSPDSYSNQPQHF.

The genes are TRBV5-1 and TRBJ1-6; 7 nucleotides match TRBD1. Germline trimming cut 0 bases from V and 7 bases from J; bases unmatched to any gene: 1. This CDR3 spans 14 amino acids. From germline, CDR1 is SGHRS and CDR2 YFSETQ. The CDR3 nucleotides are TGCGCCAGCAGCTTGGACAGGGGCAATTCACCCCTCCACTTT. Its protein is CASSLDRGNSPLHF.

The chain links TRBV11-2 to TRBJ2-7, with D possibly called TRBD1 or TRBD2 (5 bases each). Germline V gene sequence: CDR1 SGHAT, CDR2 FQNNGV. V was cut by 2 bases and J by 3 bases, with 23 bases left in between. The CDR3 sequence is 18 residues long. CDR3 sequence: CASSLPWREGRIYYEQYF. For the CDR3, the DNA is TGTGCCAGCAGCTTACCTTGGCGCGAGGGGCGTATTTACTACGAGCAGTACTTC.

J is TRBJ1-5 and V is TRBV6-6; 8 bases map to TRBD1. CDR3 length: 13 residues. Trimming removed 7 bases from V and 6 bases from J; junction bases left unmatched: 5. From germline, CDR1 is MNHNY and CDR2 SVGAGI (reference sequence). CDR3 protein: CASNQGASQPQHF. The DNA of the CDR3 is TGTGCCAGCAACCAGGGGGCGAGTCAGCCCCAGCATTTT.

V and J are TRBV11-2 and TRBJ2-7; 8 nucleotides match TRBD2. This CDR3 spans 15 amino acids. The germline V gene encodes CDR1 SGHAT and CDR2 FQNNGV. The V and J ends lost 0 bases and 5 bases, in that order; junction bases with no gene match: 6. The CDR3 spells CASSLEGLASNEQYF. The CDR3 DNA reads TGTGCCAGCAGCTTAGAAGGACTAGCCTCTAACGAGCAGTACTTC.

Only one count was recorded for this clone. The chain joins TRBV6-6 to TRBJ1-6; TRBD1 matches 7 bases. The CDR3 extends over 15 amino acids. Germline assignment: CDR1 MNHNY and CDR2 SVGAGI (reference sequence). V lost 6 bases to trimming and J lost 9 bases; unmatched junction nucleotides: 11. In DNA, the CDR3 is TGTGCCAGCAGCCTAACAGGGGCTCCCAGTTCACCCCTCCACTTT. Amino acid sequence: CASSLTGAPSSPLHF.